The clone carrying this TCR beta chain occurred a few times. Its antigen remains unidentified. TCR beta CDR3 regions were amplified from RNA. The TCR CDR3 first-round RT-PCR relied on the HTBI primer set. TCRdb ran MiXCR on the multiplex PCR reads and lists one entry per CDR3 protein. Altogether roughly 420,000 distinct CDR3 sequences are present, around 15% being singletons, with the ten largest covering roughly 4.8%. This sample stems from a study of T cells in Graves' hyperthyroidism and ophthalmopathy. Study outcomes and limitations: Ophthalmopathy was told apart from stable hyperthyroidism by a 13 V-J model. Blood also carried most thyroid clonotypes expanded above 0.001.

Graves' hyperthyroidism was deemed stable given no ophthalmopathy progression within 18 months. The PBMCs studied were ones that came from approximately 9.9 ml fresh peripheral blood. Trimming pared 2 bases from V and 2 bases from J, leaving 15 bases between. The length of the CDR3 is 16 residues. Germline CDR1 reads ENHRY; CDR2 reads SYGVKD. This receptor was identified in a woman between 18 and 29 years old with Graves' hyperthyroidism. Sequenced sample: blood. The chain links TRBV10-3 to TRBJ1-2; D perhaps matches TRBD1 (6 bases). The CDR3 here is CAISEEDGGRNYGYTF. The CDR3 coding sequence is TGTGCCATCAGTGAGGAGGACGGGGGCAGGAACTATGGCTACACCTTC.